A selection of T cell receptor beta chains follows, all from one sample in a study of brain T cells in children with intractable seizures. Using immunoSEQ multiplex PCR, the repertoire was profiled, and TCRdb retains in-frame clones only, with some absent. The data hold 300,000 to 400,000 clones, with about 93% observed a single time. The sample consisted of peripheral blood, taken more than 4 months after surgery. These TCRs come from a boy under three years old with tuberous sclerosis and intractable seizures. CDR3s include the opening cysteine and the closing phenylalanine or tryptophan. A D gene is named only where the DNA matches it firmly. Clone size is stated in some rows and not others, as once, few, many or a class when expanded.

NA	TRBV6-5	TRBJ1-6	11	NA	TGTGCCAGCGGGTCTAATTCACCCCTCCACTTT	CASGSNSPLHF
NA	TRBV5-8	TRBJ1-4	13	NA	TGTGCCAGCAGCTTAGGGGTAAATGAAAAACTGTTTTTT	CASSLGVNEKLFF
NA	TRBV25-1	TRBJ2-5	15	NA	TGTGCCAGCAGTGACCCTAGTGGTGTCGAAGAGACCCAGTACTTC	CASSDPSGVEETQYF
TRBD1	TRBV3-1/TRBV3-2	TRBJ1-1	13	NA	TGTGCCAGCAGCCCCAGGGGGGGGACTGAAGCTTTCTTT	CASSPRGGTEAFF
NA	TRBV6-2/TRBV6-3	TRBJ2-7	14	NA	TGTGCCAGCAGCCAGGACGAGACCCACAACGAGCAGTACTTC	CASSQDETHNEQYF
TRBD2	TRBV7-2	TRBJ2-2	13	NA	TGTGCCACCGAGCGGGATTACACCGGGGAGCTGTTTTTT	CATERDYTGELFF
NA	TRBV19	TRBJ1-1	15	NA	TGTGCCAGTAGTATAGAGAAGTTCGCGAACACTGAAGCTTTCTTT	CASSIEKFANTEAFF
NA	TRBV3-1/TRBV3-2	TRBJ1-1	14	NA	TGTGCCAGCAGTCCCGGTTGGACCCTGGGTGAAGCTTTCTTT	CASSPGWTLGEAFF
TRBD2	TRBV7-8	TRBJ2-1	16	NA	TGTGCCAGCAGCTTAAGTAGCGGGAGTAGTTGGAATGAGCAGTTCTTC	CASSLSSGSSWNEQFF
TRBD2	TRBV5-6	TRBJ2-5	14	NA	TGTGCCAGCAGTAAACTAGCGGGAGCAGAGACCCAGTACTTC	CASSKLAGAETQYF
NA	TRBV15	TRBJ2-7	16	NA	TGTGCCACCAGTGCCACCCCTCCCCAGAAGACCTACGAGCAGTACTTC	CATSATPPQKTYEQYF
NA	TRBV12-3/TRBV12-4	TRBJ2-5	12	NA	TGTGCCAGCAGTTCAGCTGGTGGAACCCAGTACTTC	CASSSAGGTQYF
TRBD2	TRBV5-4	TRBJ2-7	15	NA	TGTGCCAGCAGCCCCGGACTAGCGGGAGGGTACGAGCAGTACTTC	CASSPGLAGGYEQYF
NA	TRBV7-3	TRBJ1-1	14	NA	TGTGCCAGCAGCCTGACCAGGGAACGGAAGGAAGCTTTCTTT	CASSLTRERKEAFF
NA	TRBV7-6	TRBJ2-5	12	NA	TGTGCCAGCAGCCCGACGACCTTGACCCAGTACTTC	CASSPTTLTQYF
TRBD1	TRBV27	TRBJ1-1	13	once	TGTGCCAGCAGCCCCAGACAGGGAGGAGAAGCTTTCTTT	CASSPRQGGEAFF
NA	TRBV7-9	TRBJ1-4	15	NA	TGTGCCAGCAGCTCCCAGGACAGCGGAAATGAAAAACTGTTTTTT	CASSSQDSGNEKLFF
NA	TRBV2	TRBJ2-2	12	NA	TGTGCCAGCAGTGAAGAGGGCGGGGAGCTGTTTTTT	CASSEEGGELFF
TRBD1	TRBV7-6	TRBJ2-7	18	NA	TGTGCCAGCAGCCCCCCTGGGGTACGACAGGGGAAAGGTTACGAGCAGTACTTC	CASSPPGVRQGKGYEQYF
TRBD2	TRBV7-3	TRBJ2-1	13	NA	TGTGCCAGCAGCTCCGGACTAGGGGCTGAGCAGTTCTTC	CASSSGLGAEQFF
TRBD2	TRBV13	TRBJ2-3	18	NA	TGTGCCAGCAGCGCCCCTACTAGCGGGGGGAAAAGCACAGATACGCAGTATTTT	CASSAPTSGGKSTDTQYF
TRBD1	TRBV6-5	TRBJ1-1	14	few	TGTGCCAGCATCCGGACAGGGGAGAACACTGAAGCTTTCTTT	CASIRTGENTEAFF
NA	TRBV2	TRBJ2-7	14	NA	TGTGCCAGCAGTATAGGGACACTCCTCTACGAGCAGTACTTC	CASSIGTLLYEQYF
NA	TRBV30	TRBJ1-2	14	NA	TGTGCCTCAAGTATGGTTGGGGCTAACTATGGCTACACCTTC	CASSMVGANYGYTF